This TCR beta chain was observed in a study of blood T cell repertoires in COVID-19. Looking at the study overall: Sources were T cells, B-cell-depleted T cells, or PBMCs; the material itself was cDNA or gDNA.

This clone was detected once. Participants were aged about 18 to 89 years from around 24 US areas. The study assigned cohorts using participant-reported clinical history. In the authors' workflow: Estimation of nucleated cell counts was performed using reference gene primer amplification. Sequenced by immunoSEQ multiplex PCR; TCRdb stores in-frame clones only, minus some. V, J and clone size reflect that table, while D and trimming were determined from the DNA. The sample comprises 300,000 to 350,000 clones, around 90% of which are singletons, and just under 9% rests with the top ten. Trimming removed 2 bases from V and 5 bases from J, with 7 bases in between. The CDR3 covers 13 residues. Germline V gene lookup returns CDR1 ENHRY and CDR2 SYGVKD.

The receptor was derived from a woman aged 18-29 years who had recovered from COVID-19. Sequenced input: PBMCs or T cells enriched from blood (not recorded which). This chain uses TRBV10-3 with TRBJ2-1; D unresolved. CDR3: CAISEARNNEQFF. The DNA of the CDR3 is TGTGCCATCAGTGAGGCGAGGAACAATGAGCAGTTCTTC.